The 2 T cell receptor beta chains presented below share a single source sample, sequenced in a study of CD8+CD57+ T cells in acquired aplastic anemia. Genomic DNA was employed as the template in profiling TCR beta VDJ and CDR3. Using its own MiXCR run on the reads, TCRdb lists one record per CDR3 protein. There are fewer than 250,000 distinct CDR3 sequences in the sample; roughly 53% occur only once, and 20% lies in the top ten. Patients selected for sequencing had displayed CD8+CD57+ cell expansion by flow cytometry. Sequenced material: sorted CD4+, CD8+, or CD8+CD57+ T cells (not recorded which) from PBMCs. The receptor set was obtained from a human donor with aplastic anemia.

This clonotype was counted at least ten times. The rearrangement uses TRBV14 and TRBJ1-3, with a weak D call TRBD1 (5 bases). The germline V and J ends were trimmed by 4 bases and 9 bases, with 19 bases remaining between them. The V gene's germline CDR1 is SGHDN and CDR2 FVKESK. CDR3 length: 15 residues. CDR3 residues: CASSRDRGTGRTIYF. CDR3 DNA sequence: TGTGCCAGCAGCCGGGACCGGGGGACGGGTCGCACCATATATTTT.

This clonotype was counted a few times. This chain joins TRBV10-3 and TRBJ1-1; 10 bases agree with TRBD1. Per the germline V gene, CDR1 is ENHRY and CDR2 is SYGVKD. The V segment lost 6 bases and the J segment 1 base; nucleotides outside the gene matches: 2. The CDR3 spans 14 residues. This CDR3 reads CAIRGDRGNTEAFF. CDR3 DNA sequence: TGTGCCATCAGGGGGGACAGGGGGAACACTGAAGCTTTCTTT.